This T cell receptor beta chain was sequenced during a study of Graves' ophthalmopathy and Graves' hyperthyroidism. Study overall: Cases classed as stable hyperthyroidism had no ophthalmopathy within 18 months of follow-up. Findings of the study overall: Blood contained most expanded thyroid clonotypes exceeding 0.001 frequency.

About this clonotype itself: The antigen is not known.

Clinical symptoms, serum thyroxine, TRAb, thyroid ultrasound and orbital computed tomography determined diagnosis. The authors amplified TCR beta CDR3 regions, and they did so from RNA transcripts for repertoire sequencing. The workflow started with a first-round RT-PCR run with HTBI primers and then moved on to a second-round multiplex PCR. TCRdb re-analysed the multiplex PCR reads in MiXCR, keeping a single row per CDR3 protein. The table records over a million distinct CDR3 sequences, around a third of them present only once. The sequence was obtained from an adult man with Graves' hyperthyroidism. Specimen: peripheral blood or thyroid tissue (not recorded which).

The CDR3, as DNA: TGTGCCAGCAGCTTAGGTGGATACGTTCCTAACTATGGCTACACCTTC. It specifies CASSLGGYVPNYGYTF. The chain is built from TRBV7-9 and TRBJ1-2; D ambiguous. Deletions cut 1 base from V and 0 bases from J, with 12 bases between. CDR1 and CDR2 from the germline V gene are SEHNR and FQNEAQ (reference sequence). The CDR3 is 16 amino acids. The whole variable domain, filled in from reference TRBV7-9 and TRBJ1-2, reads DTGVSQNPRHKITKRGQNVTFRCDPISEHNRLYWYRQTLGQGPEFLTYFQNEAQLEKSRLLSDRFSAERPKGSFSTLEIQRTEQGDSAMYLCASSLGGYVPNYGYTFGSGTRLTVV.